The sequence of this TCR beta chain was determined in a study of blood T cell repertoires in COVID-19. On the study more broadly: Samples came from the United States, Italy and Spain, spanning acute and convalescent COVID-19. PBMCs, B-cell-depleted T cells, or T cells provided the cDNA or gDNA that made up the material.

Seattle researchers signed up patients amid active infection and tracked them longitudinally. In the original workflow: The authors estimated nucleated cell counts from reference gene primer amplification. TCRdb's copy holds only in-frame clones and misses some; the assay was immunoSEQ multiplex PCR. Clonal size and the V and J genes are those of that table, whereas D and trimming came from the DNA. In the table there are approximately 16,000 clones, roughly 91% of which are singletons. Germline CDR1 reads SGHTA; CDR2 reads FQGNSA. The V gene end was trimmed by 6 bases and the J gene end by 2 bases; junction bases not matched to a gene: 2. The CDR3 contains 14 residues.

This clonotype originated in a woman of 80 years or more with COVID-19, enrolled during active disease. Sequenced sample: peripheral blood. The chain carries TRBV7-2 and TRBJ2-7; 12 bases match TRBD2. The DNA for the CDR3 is TGTGCCAGCAGAAGGACTAGCGGGACCTACGAGCAGTACTTC. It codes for CASRRTSGTYEQYF.